The 10 T cell receptor beta chains below all came from one sample that was sequenced in a study of human T cells and chemical hapten exposure. Time point given: patch test 3, about 24 weeks after DPC sensitization. Described treatment: therapeutic diphenylcyclopropenone sensitization with weekly scalp DPC. TCRdb redid the calling of the RACE reads with MiXCR, one entry per CDR3 protein. Among about 160,000 distinct CDR3 sequences, 28% were seen once, and the ten largest hold around 2.3%. This specimen was whole blood, taken in connection with sensitization to the hapten diphenylcyclopropenone (DPC). These receptors all stem from a young woman with alopecia areata. Some clones in this sample may be carry-over from other donors' samples.

This chain links TRBV4-3 with TRBJ2-7; D unresolved. Per the germline V gene, CDR1 is LGHNA and CDR2 is YSLEER. Trimming pared 1 base from V and 5 bases from J, leaving 15 bases between. There are 15 residues in the CDR3. The CDR3 loop is CASSQGTNRADEQYF. The DNA for the CDR3 is TGCGCCAGCAGCCAAGGTACTAACCGGGCGGACGAGCAGTACTTC.

J is TRBJ1-5 and V is TRBV7-3; TRBD1 matches at 7 bases. Germline V gene sequence: CDR1 SGHTA, CDR2 FQGTGA. The V gene end was trimmed by 6 bases and the J gene end by 6 bases; junction bases not matched to a gene: 8. CDR3 length: 14 residues. The CDR3: CASSPFKGAQPQHF. The CDR3 DNA reads as TGTGCCAGCAGTCCCTTTAAGGGGGCTCAGCCCCAGCATTTT.

This clonotype turned up a few times. The V gene is TRBV7-8, the J gene TRBJ2-2, with a possible D match to TRBD1 (5 bases). The CDR3 covers 13 residues. V was pared by 5 bases and J by 6 bases, with 10 bases between. CDR1 is SGHVS, CDR2 FQNEAQ, per germline. This CDR3 is CASSPRVPGELFF. The CDR3 DNA follows: TGTGCCAGCAGCCCCAGGGTTCCCGGGGAGCTGTTTTTT.

This clonotype occurred a few times. This sequence joins TRBV29-1 and TRBJ1-4, with D perhaps TRBD1 (5 bases). V was pared by 4 bases and J by 5 bases, with 11 bases between. Germline V gives CDR1 SQVTM, CDR2 ANQGSEA. The CDR3 is 13 amino acids. The CDR3 nucleotides are TGCAGCGTTGGGGGGATTGCAAATGAAAAACTGTTTTTT. This gives the protein CSVGGIANEKLFF.

This clonotype was picked up many times. This CDR3 reads CSVLPLNRLNTGELFF. The CDR3, as DNA: TGCAGTGTTCTACCCCTAAACAGGTTGAACACCGGGGAGCTGTTTTTT. The chain employs TRBV20-1 and TRBJ2-2; D is possibly TRBD1 (5 bases). Per germline, CDR1 DFQATT and CDR2 SNEGSKA (reference sequence). The ends were cut back, 7 bases at V and 1 base at J, with 19 bases in the middle. The CDR3 totals 16 residues.

This chain links TRBV20-1 with TRBJ2-2, with no clear D. Germline loops: CDR1 DFQATT, CDR2 SNEGSKA (reference sequence). CDR3 length: 12 residues. With 5 bases removed from V and 8 bases from J, the gap between germline ends came to 12 bases. Here the CDR3 reads CSALDPLGELFF. The DNA of the CDR3 is TGCAGTGCTTTGGACCCCCTGGGGGAGCTGTTTTTT.

In this sample, this clonotype turned up a few times. The chain joins TRBV4-3 to TRBJ2-3; 11 bases match TRBD2. J gave up 2 bases and V 3 bases, and 7 bases lay outside the gene matches. The germline V gene has CDR1 LGHNA and CDR2 YSLEER. This CDR3 region has 17 residues. The CDR3 sequence: CASSQYLAGGPTDTQYF. CDR3 in DNA: TGCGCCAGCAGCCAGTATCTAGCGGGGGGCCCCACAGATACGCAGTATTTT.

J is TRBJ2-7 and V is TRBV7-8; D is undetermined. From germline, CDR1 is SGHVS and CDR2 FQNEAQ. Trimming took 2 bases from V and 0 from J, leaving 8 bases between them. This CDR3 has 14 amino acids. CDR3 residues: CASSLPPSSYEQYF. The CDR3 DNA is TGTGCCAGCAGCTTACCCCCCAGCTCCTACGAGCAGTACTTC.

The V and J genes are TRBV4-1 and TRBJ2-5; 9 positions agree with TRBD2. The CDR3 spans 14 residues. Per germline, CDR1 MGHRA and CDR2 YSYEKL. V lost 4 bases to trimming and J lost 7 bases; unmatched junction nucleotides: 7. CDR3 coding DNA: TGCGCCAGCAGCCTAATAGCGGGGGAATGGACCCAGTACTTC. Protein sequence: CASSLIAGEWTQYF.

This clonotype has just one count. The rearrangement uses TRBV6-1 and TRBJ2-5; D perhaps matches TRBD2 (6 bases). The V end lost 8 bases, the J end lost 4 bases, and 14 bases lay between the germline ends. The germline CDR1 and CDR2 sequences are MNHNS and SASEGT. The CDR3 totals 13 residues. The CDR3 DNA reads TGTGCCAGCGGAGGGCTCGGGGGAGAGACCCAGTACTTC. Translated, it gives CASGGLGGETQYF.